What follows are 21 T cell receptor beta chains derived from one specimen sequenced in a study of spatial heterogeneity in lung cancer. Time point given: sample taken at primary tumor resection. Sequencing of whole RNA from tumor, nontumor lung or frozen PBMC involved no sorting. TCRdb re-derived calls from the 5' RACE reads in MiXCR, one entry per CDR3 protein. The table lists under 50,000 distinct CDR3 sequences, less than 5.5% of them singletons. The material sequenced was PBMCs, taken at surgery. These receptors originate from a female donor with early-stage non-small cell lung cancer.

In its sample, this clonotype was seen many times. The rearrangement uses TRBV9 and TRBJ2-2, with D perhaps matching TRBD2 (5 bases). The germline CDR1 and CDR2 sequences are SGDLS and YYNGEE. V was cut by 0 bases and J by 4 bases, with 10 bases left in between. This CDR3 has 15 amino acids. The CDR3 DNA reads as TGTGCCAGCAGCGTAGTTGGGAGCGCCACCGGGGAGCTGTTTTTT. Its protein product is CASSVVGSATGELFF.

This clonotype occurred many times. J is TRBJ2-1 and V is TRBV5-6; 9 bases are shared with TRBD1. After removal of 4 bases from V and 8 bases from J, the junction contained 7 bases not matched to a gene. The CDR3 length is 14 residues. CDR1 and CDR2 (germline): SGHDT, YYEEEE. The CDR3 is CASSPQGASHEQFF. The CDR3 DNA reads as TGTGCCAGCAGCCCACAGGGGGCATCGCATGAGCAGTTCTTC. The full variable domain, rest sourced from reference TRBV5-6 and TRBJ2-1, is DAGVTQSPTHLIKTRGQQVTLRCSPKSGHDTVSWYQQALGQGPQFIFQYYEEEERQRGNFPDRFSGHQFPNYSSELNVNALLLGDSALYLCASSPQGASHEQFFGPGTRLTVL.

This clonotype was found many times. This CDR3 is CAIGRDIFQQYF. In DNA, the CDR3 is TGTGCCATAGGCCGGGACATCTTTCAGCAGTACTTC. V is TRBV10-3 and J is TRBJ2-7; tentative D call: TRBD1 (6 bases). CDR1 and CDR2 from the germline V gene are ENHRY and SYGVKD. CDR3 length equals 12 residues. Trimming left V 9 bases short and J 8 bases short, with 17 bases between.

This clonotype was observed a few times. The gene calls are TRBV5-1 and TRBJ2-4; 9 bases line up with TRBD1. Unmatched junction bases numbered 11, after V lost 5 bases and J lost 8 bases. In germline, CDR1 is SGHRS, CDR2 YFSETQ. CDR3 size: 15 residues. This CDR3 reads CASRPGQGEGYIQYF. The CDR3 DNA follows: TGCGCCAGCAGACCGGGACAGGGAGAGGGGTACATTCAGTACTTC.

This clonotype occurred many times. This chain links TRBV5-6 with TRBJ2-3, with 16 bases lining up with TRBD2. The V gene's germline CDR1 is SGHDT and CDR2 YYEEEE. The CDR3 has 17 amino acids. The V gene end was trimmed by 4 bases and the J gene end by 4 bases; junction bases not matched to a gene: 6. This CDR3 reads CASSQPGLAGGPDTQYF. As DNA, the CDR3 is TGTGCCAGCAGCCAGCCGGGACTAGCGGGGGGGCCAGATACGCAGTATTTT.

The chain couples TRBV5-1 to TRBJ2-7; D gene uncertain. The CDR3 runs to 14 residues. Trimming pared 2 bases from V and 2 bases from J, leaving 11 bases between. CDR1 is SGHRS, CDR2 YFSETQ, per germline. CDR3 sequence (DNA): TGCGCCAGCAGCTTTAAAGCTTCAACCTACGAGCAGTACTTC. Amino acids: CASSFKASTYEQYF.

The rearrangement uses TRBV6-5 and TRBJ2-7; 8 nucleotides agree with TRBD1. This CDR3 is built from 13 residues. The trim removed 6 bases at V and 3 bases at J, leaving 4 bases unmatched. Germline values: CDR1 MNHEY, CDR2 SVGAGI. The CDR3 loop is CASRRQGNYEQYF. In nucleotides, the CDR3 is TGTGCCAGCAGAAGACAGGGGAACTACGAGCAGTACTTC.

This clonotype showed up many times. V usage is TRBV10-3 and J usage is TRBJ1-2; D possibly corresponds to TRBD1 (5 bases). The CDR3 length is 14 residues. Germline values: CDR1 ENHRY, CDR2 SYGVKD. V lost 3 bases, J lost 5 bases, and 13 bases lay in between. In DNA, the CDR3 is TGTGCCATCAGTGATTCGGGGCTCGGGTATGGCTACACCTTC. Its translation: CAISDSGLGYGYTF.

There are many counts of this clonotype. This rearrangement joins TRBV28 to TRBJ2-5; possible D gene TRBD2, 7 bases. With 3 bases removed from V and 1 base from J, the gap between germline ends came to 12 bases. Per the germline V gene, CDR1 is MDHEN and CDR2 is SYDVKM. CDR3 size: 15 residues. CDR3 DNA sequence: TGTGCCAGCAGTTTTGGGGGGGCCATCCAAGAGACCCAGTACTTC. It encodes CASSFGGAIQETQYF.

This clonotype was detected many times. V gene TRBV20-1 combines with J gene TRBJ2-1; D unclear. The CDR3 is 13 residues long. V was cut by 0 bases and J by 12 bases, with 15 bases left in between. Germline CDR1 and CDR2: DFQATT and SNEGSKA (reference sequence). The CDR3 nucleotides are TGCAGTGCTAGAGATAGGTACTCTCTAAGGCAGTTCTTC. Translated, it gives CSARDRYSLRQFF.

The rearrangement links TRBV7-9 to TRBJ2-1, with 12 bases aligning to TRBD2. This CDR3 is built from 16 residues. Looked up from germline, CDR1 is SEHNR and CDR2 is FQNEAQ (reference sequence). J was trimmed by 6 bases and V by 1 base; bases with no gene match: 4. The CDR3 sequence: CASSLGTSGIPNEQFF. CDR3 sequence (DNA): TGTGCCAGCAGCTTAGGGACTAGCGGGATCCCCAATGAGCAGTTCTTC.

Concerning this clonotype itself: With a much larger clone just one base away, this may be a read error. In this CDR3 the conserved last residue, phenylalanine or tryptophan, is missing, so a read error is likely. The chain links TRBV18 to TRBJ1-2; 8 positions match TRBD1. The CDR3 consists of 18 residues. Germline V lookup: CDR1 KGHSH, CDR2 LQKENI. With V trimmed by 0 bases and J by 2 bases, 11 bases remained unmatched. The CDR3 loop is CASSPPVSRQGINYGYTS. The CDR3 region has the DNA TGTGCCAGCTCACCACCTGTCTCGAGACAGGGGATAAACTATGGCTACACCTCC.

This clonotype was recorded at least ten times. The chain links TRBV7-2 to TRBJ2-5; 7 bases match TRBD1. CDR1 is SGHTA and CDR2 is FQGNSA in the germline V gene. The CDR3 length is 14 residues. V shed 4 bases, J shed 2 bases, and the junction held 4 bases outside the gene matches. DNA of the CDR3: TGTGCCAGCAGCTCGGGACAGATTCAAGAGACCCAGTACTTC. This gives the protein CASSSGQIQETQYF.

This clonotype was observed many times. V is TRBV5-1 and J is TRBJ1-5, with D perhaps matching TRBD1 (6 bases). The germline V gene encodes CDR1 SGHRS and CDR2 YFSETQ. The CDR3 contains 14 residues. The ends were cut back, 0 bases at V and 5 bases at J, with 9 bases in the middle. The DNA of the CDR3 is TGCGCCAGCAGCTTGGGGACAGCGCATCAGCCCCAGCATTTT. Protein: CASSLGTAHQPQHF.

Many counts were recorded for this clonotype. The rearrangement uses TRBV28 and TRBJ1-6; D not resolved. The length of the CDR3 is 13 residues. Germline CDR1 and CDR2: MDHEN and SYDVKM. The germline V and J ends were trimmed by 4 bases and 14 bases, with 15 bases remaining between them. The CDR3 DNA sequence: TGTGCCAGCAGTTCACCCTCGACCTTCACCCTCCACTTT. Protein: CASSSPSTFTLHF.

By sample fraction, this clonotype is large. The CDR3 protein is CASVWGGTDTQYF. The CDR3 bases are TGTGCCAGCGTATGGGGGGGCACAGATACGCAGTATTTT. The genes are TRBV2 and TRBJ2-3, with a tentative D call TRBD2 (6 bases). This CDR3 contains 13 residues. Germline assignment: CDR1 SNHLY and CDR2 FYNNEI. The V and J ends lost 8 bases and 1 base respectively, with 10 bases between them.

This clonotype was found a few times. The gene calls are TRBV7-2 and TRBJ1-5; a weak D match, TRBD1 (6 bases). Germline V CDR1 and CDR2: SGHTA, FQGNSA. Trimming took 1 base from V and 5 from J, leaving 12 bases between them. The CDR3 is 15 residues long. This CDR3 is CASSLVGDTDQPQHF. CDR3 bases: TGTGCCAGCAGCTTAGTAGGGGACACAGATCAGCCCCAGCATTTT.

Ten or more counts support this clonotype. This CDR3 reads CASSGGQYEQYF. Here the CDR3 DNA reads TGTGCCAGCAGTGGGGGACAGTACGAGCAGTACTTC. The J gene is TRBJ2-7, the V gene TRBV2; 7 positions match TRBD1. The length of the CDR3 is 12 residues. V gave up 4 bases and J gave up 4 bases; unmatched junction bases: 1. Per germline, CDR1 SNHLY and CDR2 FYNNEI.

This clonotype was detected ten times or more. The V and J genes are TRBV12-3 or TRBV12-4 and TRBJ2-5, with D possibly being TRBD1 or TRBD2 (5 bases each). The CDR3 loop spans 12 amino acids. Trimming removed 2 bases from V and 9 bases from J, with 10 bases in between. The DNA for the CDR3 is TGTGCCAGCAGTTTACGGGACCGTCCCCAGTACTTC. Residues: CASSLRDRPQYF.

This clonotype appeared many times. This chain joins TRBV29-1 and TRBJ2-3; no clear D. The V gene lost 4 bases and the J gene lost 1 base, with 15 bases spanning the gap. The CDR3 has 15 residues. Germline CDR1 and CDR2: SQVTM and ANQGSEA. The CDR3 region has the DNA TGCAGCGTTGGTCGGACCGGGTTTGGCACAGATACGCAGTATTTT. This translates into CSVGRTGFGTDTQYF.

This clonotype was detected ten times or more. The chain carries TRBV30 and TRBJ1-6, with D maybe TRBD1 (6 bases). This CDR3 contains 14 residues. Germline CDR1 and CDR2: GTSNPN and SVGIG (reference sequence). The V gene lost 4 bases and the J gene lost 10 bases, with 17 bases spanning the gap. The CDR3 sequence: CAWNSGGEGSPLHF. CDR3 DNA sequence: TGTGCCTGGAATTCGGGGGGCGAAGGGTCACCCCTCCACTTT.